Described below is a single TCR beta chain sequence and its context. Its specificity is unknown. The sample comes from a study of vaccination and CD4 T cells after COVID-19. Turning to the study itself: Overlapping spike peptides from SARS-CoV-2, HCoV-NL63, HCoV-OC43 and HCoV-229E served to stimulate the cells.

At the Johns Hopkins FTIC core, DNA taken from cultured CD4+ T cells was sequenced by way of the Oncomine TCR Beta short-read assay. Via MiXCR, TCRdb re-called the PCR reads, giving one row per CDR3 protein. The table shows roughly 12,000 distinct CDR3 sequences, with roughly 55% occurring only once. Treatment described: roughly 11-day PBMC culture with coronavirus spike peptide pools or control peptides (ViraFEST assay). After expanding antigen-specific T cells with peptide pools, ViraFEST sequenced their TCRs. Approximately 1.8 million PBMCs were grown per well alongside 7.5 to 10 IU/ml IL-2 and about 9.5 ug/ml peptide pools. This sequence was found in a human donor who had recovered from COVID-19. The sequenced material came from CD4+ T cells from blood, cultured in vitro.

CDR3 residues: CASRESSYNEQFF. DNA for the CDR3: TGTGCCAGCAGGGAAAGCTCCTACAATGAGCAGTTCTTC. This chain connects TRBV2 to TRBJ2-1, with D uncertain. The germline V gene has CDR1 SNHLY and CDR2 FYNNEI. Trimming removed 6 bases from V and 0 bases from J, with 6 bases in between. The CDR3 loop spans 13 amino acids.